The entry that follows covers one TCR beta chain sequence. The data stem from a study of blood T cell repertoires in COVID-19. Overall study context: The United States, Italy and Spain supplied acute and convalescent COVID-19 samples.

The J segment lost 6 bases and the V segment lost 4 bases, leaving 7 bases of the junction unmatched. The CDR3 consists of 14 residues. The germline CDR1 and CDR2 sequences are MNHEY and SMNVEV (reference sequence). In the source study's methods: Nucleated cell number was recorded as an estimate derived from reference gene primer amplification. Profiled with immunoSEQ multiplex PCR; TCRdb holds only in-frame clones, not every one. V and J calls and clone size are as listed in that table; D and trimming were resolved from the DNA. The table includes 300,000 to 400,000 clones, around 87% detected once.

The chain links TRBV27 to TRBJ1-1; 8 bases match TRBD1. This clonotype was sampled from a woman between 45 and 60 years old with active or convalescent COVID-19. What was sequenced was peripheral blood. The CDR3 here is CASSSGQGLSEAFF. CDR3 sequence (DNA): TGTGCCAGCAGTTCCGGACAGGGCCTCTCTGAAGCTTTCTTT.